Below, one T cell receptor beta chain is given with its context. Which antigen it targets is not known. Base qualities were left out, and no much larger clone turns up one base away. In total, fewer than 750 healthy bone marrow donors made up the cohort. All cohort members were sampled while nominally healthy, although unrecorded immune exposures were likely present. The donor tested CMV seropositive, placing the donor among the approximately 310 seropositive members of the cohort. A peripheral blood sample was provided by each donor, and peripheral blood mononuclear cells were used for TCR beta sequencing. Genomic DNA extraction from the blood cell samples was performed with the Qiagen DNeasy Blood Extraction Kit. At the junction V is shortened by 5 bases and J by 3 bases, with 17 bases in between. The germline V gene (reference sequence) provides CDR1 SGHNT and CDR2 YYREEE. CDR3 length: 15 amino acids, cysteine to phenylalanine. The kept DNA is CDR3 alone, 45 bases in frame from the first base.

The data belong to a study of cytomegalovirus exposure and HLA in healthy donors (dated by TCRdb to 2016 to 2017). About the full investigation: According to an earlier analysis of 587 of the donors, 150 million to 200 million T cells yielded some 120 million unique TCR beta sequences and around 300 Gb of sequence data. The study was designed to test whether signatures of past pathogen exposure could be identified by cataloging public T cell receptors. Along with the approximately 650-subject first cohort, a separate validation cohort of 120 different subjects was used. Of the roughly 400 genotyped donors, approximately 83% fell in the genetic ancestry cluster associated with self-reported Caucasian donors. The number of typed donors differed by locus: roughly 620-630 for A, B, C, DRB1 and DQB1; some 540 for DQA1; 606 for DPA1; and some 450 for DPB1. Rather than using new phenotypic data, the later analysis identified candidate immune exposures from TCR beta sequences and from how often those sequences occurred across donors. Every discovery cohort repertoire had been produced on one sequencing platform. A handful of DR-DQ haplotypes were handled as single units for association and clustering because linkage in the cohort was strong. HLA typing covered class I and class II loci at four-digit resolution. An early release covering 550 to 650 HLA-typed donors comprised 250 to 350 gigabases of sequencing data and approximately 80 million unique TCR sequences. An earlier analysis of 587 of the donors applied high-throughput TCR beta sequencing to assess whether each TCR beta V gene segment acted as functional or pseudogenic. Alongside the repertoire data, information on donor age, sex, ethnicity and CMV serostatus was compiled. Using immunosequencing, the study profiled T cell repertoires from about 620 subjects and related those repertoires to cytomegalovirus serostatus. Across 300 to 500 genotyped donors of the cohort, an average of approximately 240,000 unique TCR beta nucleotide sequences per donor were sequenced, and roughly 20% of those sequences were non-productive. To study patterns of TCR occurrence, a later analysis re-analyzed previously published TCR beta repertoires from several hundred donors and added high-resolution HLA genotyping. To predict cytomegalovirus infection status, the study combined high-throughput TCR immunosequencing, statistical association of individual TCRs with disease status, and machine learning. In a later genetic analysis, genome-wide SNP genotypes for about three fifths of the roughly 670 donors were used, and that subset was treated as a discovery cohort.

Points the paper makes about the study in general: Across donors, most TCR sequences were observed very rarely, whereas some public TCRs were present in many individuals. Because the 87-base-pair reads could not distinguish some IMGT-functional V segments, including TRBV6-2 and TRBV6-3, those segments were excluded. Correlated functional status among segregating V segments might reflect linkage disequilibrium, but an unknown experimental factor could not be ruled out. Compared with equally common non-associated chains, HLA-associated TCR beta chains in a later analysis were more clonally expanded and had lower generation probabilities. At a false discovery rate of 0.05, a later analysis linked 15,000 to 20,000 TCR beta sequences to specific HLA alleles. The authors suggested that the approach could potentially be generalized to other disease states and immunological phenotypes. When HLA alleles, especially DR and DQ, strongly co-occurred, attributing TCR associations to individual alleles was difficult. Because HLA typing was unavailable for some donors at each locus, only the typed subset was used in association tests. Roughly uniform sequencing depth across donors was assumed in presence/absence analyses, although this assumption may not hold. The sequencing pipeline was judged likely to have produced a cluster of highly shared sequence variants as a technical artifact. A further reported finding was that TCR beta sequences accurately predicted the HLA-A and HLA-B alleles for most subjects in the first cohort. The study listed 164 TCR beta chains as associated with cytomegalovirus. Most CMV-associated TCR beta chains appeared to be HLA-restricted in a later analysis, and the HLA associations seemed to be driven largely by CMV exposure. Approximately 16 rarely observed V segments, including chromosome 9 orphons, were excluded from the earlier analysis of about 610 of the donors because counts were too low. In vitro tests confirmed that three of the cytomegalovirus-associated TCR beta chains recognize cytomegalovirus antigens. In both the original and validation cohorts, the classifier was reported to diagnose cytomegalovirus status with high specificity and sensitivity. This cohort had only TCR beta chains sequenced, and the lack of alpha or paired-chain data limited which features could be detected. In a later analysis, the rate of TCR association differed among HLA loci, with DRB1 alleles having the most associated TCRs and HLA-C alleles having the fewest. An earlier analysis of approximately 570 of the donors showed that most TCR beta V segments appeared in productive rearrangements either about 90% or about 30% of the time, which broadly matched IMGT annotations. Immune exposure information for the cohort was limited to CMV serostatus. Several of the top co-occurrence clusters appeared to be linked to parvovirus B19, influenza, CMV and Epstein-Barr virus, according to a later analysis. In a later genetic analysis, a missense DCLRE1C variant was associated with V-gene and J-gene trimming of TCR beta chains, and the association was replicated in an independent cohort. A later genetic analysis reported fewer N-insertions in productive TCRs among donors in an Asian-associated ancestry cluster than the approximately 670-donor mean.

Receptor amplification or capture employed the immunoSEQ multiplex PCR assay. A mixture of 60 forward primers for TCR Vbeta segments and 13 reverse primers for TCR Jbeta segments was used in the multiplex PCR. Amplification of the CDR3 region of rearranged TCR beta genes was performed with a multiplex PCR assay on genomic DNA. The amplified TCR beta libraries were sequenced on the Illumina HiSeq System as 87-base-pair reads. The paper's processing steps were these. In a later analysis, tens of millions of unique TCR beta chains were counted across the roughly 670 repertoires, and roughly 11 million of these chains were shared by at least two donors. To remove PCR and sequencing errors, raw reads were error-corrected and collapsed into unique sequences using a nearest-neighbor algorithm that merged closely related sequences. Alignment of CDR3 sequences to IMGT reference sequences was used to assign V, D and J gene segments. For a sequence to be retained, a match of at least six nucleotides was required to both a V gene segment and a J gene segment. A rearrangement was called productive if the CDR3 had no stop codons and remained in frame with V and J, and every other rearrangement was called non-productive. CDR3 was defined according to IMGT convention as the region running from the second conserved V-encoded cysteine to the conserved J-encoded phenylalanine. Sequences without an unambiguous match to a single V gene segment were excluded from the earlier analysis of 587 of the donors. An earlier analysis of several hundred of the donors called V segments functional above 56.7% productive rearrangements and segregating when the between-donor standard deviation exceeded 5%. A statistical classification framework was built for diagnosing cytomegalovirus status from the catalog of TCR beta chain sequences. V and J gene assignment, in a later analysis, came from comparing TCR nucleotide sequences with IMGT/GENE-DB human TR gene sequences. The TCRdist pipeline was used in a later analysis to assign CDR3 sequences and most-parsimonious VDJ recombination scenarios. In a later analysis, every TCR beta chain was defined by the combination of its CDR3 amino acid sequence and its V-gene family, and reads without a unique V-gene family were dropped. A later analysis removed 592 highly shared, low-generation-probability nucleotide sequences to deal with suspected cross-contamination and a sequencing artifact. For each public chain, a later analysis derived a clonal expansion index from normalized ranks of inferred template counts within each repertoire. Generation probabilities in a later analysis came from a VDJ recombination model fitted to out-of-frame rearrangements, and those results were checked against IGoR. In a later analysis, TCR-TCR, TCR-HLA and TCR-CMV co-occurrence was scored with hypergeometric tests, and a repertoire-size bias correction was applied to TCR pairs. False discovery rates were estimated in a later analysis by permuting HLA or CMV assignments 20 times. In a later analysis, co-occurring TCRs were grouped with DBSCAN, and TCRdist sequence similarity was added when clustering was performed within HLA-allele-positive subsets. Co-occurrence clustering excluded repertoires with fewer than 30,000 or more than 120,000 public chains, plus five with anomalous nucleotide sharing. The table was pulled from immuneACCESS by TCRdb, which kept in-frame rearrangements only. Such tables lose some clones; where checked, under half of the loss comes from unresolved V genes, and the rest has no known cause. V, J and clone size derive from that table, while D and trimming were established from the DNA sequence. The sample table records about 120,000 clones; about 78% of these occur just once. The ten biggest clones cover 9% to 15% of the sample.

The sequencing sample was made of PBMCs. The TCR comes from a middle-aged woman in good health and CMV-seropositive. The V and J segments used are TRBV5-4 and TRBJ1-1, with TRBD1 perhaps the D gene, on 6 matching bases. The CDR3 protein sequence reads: CASRKKGQGYTEAFF. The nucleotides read TGTGCCAGCAGAAAGAAGGGGCAGGGGTACACTGAAGCTTTCTTT.